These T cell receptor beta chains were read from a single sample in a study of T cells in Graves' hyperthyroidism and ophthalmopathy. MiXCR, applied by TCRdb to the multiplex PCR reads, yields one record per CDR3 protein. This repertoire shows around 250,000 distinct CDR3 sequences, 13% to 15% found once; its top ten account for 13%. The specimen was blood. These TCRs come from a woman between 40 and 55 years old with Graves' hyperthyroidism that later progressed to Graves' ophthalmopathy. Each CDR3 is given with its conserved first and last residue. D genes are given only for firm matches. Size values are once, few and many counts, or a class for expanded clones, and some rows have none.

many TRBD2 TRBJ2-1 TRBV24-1 CATSEPGLAGVNEQFF TGTGCCACCAGTGAACCCGGACTAGCGGGAGTCAATGAGCAGTTCTTC
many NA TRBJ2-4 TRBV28 CASSFPGLAKNIQYF TGTGCCAGCAGTTTCCCCGGGCTGGCCAAAAACATTCAGTACTTC
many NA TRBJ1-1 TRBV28 CASSRGTGRTEAFF TGTGCCAGCAGTCGGGGAACAGGGAGAACTGAAGCTTTCTTT
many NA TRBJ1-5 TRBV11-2 CAPIRGGTNQPQHF TGTGCCCCCATAAGGGGGGGCACCAATCAGCCCCAGCATTTT
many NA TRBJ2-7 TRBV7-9 CASSLDTIKYEQYF TGTGCCAGCAGCTTAGACACCATCAAATACGAGCAGTACTTC
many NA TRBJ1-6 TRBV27 CASSLWAGSTRSYNSPLHF TGTGCCAGCAGTTTATGGGCCGGGAGCACGAGATCCTATAATTCACCCCTCCACTTT
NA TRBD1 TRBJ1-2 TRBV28 CASSSGQGIPNYGYTF TGTGCCAGCAGCTCCGGACAGGGGATTCCTAACTATGGCTACACCTTC
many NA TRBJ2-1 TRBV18 CASSPPWTYGVEQFF TGTGCCAGCTCACCACCTTGGACTTACGGGGTTGAGCAGTTCTTC
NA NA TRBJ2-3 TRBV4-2 CASSQATGNTQYF TGTGCCAGCAGCCAGGCGACTGGAAATACGCAGTATTTT
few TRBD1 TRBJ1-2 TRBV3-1 CASNRGTVINYGYTF TGTGCCAGCAACCGCGGGACAGTGATAAACTATGGCTACACCTTC
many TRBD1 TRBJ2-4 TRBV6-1 CASSYDRGKNIQYF TGTGCCAGCAGCTATGACAGGGGAAAAAACATTCAGTACTTC
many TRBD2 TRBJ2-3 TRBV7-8 CATSRKGTSGPRGTDTQYF TGTGCCACCTCCCGGAAGGGGACTAGCGGGCCTAGGGGCACAGATACGCAGTATTTT
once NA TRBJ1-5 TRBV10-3 CAISEWMVLDNQPQHF TGTGCCATCAGTGAATGGATGGTCCTTGACAATCAGCCCCAGCATTTT
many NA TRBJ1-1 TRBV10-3 CAHSRDNQDTEAFF TGTGCCCACAGCCGGGACAATCAAGACACTGAAGCTTTCTTT
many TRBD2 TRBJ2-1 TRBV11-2 CASSLGLAGGSNEQFF TGTGCCAGCAGCTTAGGTCTAGCGGGAGGTTCAAATGAGCAGTTCTTC
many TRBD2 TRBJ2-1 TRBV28 CASSRNRLAVYGFF TGTGCCAGCAGTCGGAACCGACTAGCGGTGTATGGGTTCTTC
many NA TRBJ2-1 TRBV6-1 CASSDVYNEQFF TGTGCCAGCAGTGATGTCTACAATGAGCAGTTCTTC